This T cell receptor (beta chain) comes out of a study of cytomegalovirus exposure and HLA in healthy donors. Whole-study results and caveats: In a later analysis, common viral pathogens appeared linked to several of the most significant clusters.

60 Vbeta and 13 Jbeta primers were used in PCR. Original methodology: It was a later analysis that counted 79 million or so unique TCR beta chains, of which around 11 million were shared. Repertoires were generated with immunoSEQ multiplex PCR, while TCRdb's copy carries only in-frame clones and drops some. The DNA was the basis for D and trimming; V, J and clone size are from that table. The data show roughly 120,000 clones, with about 80% seen just once and around 3.2% held by the top ten. This clone showed up just a few times. What it binds is not known. There are 14 residues in the CDR3. The germline V gene has CDR1 MNHNS and CDR2 SASEGT. The V and J ends lost 4 bases and 4 bases respectively, with 11 bases between them.

The chain employs TRBV6-1 and TRBJ1-3; D is unresolved. The sequencing sample was made of PBMCs. The receptor's source is a woman aged 60-75 years in good health and CMV-seropositive. The CDR3 region has the DNA TGTGCCAGCAGTGTTAGAGGAGGAGGAAACACCATATATTTT. Translated, it gives CASSVRGGGNTIYF.